These T cell receptor beta chains were read from a single sample in a study of blood T cell repertoires in COVID-19. This table comes from immunoSEQ multiplex PCR, and its TCRdb copy is limited to in-frame clones, with some not included. The top ten hold approximately 7.5% of the sample, which has roughly 320,000 clones, around 85% seen once. Material: peripheral blood. The receptor set was obtained from a human donor in a cohort sampled during active COVID-19. Each CDR3 is given without its conserved first and last residue. D genes are given only for firm matches.

TRBV19	TRBJ1-1	TRBD1	ASWGQMNTEAF
TRBV7-3	TRBJ2-1	TRBD2	ASSKQGLAGYNEQF
TRBV25-1	TRBJ1-3	.	ASSPQISGNTIY
TRBV29-1	TRBJ2-3	.	SALGGLPRTDTQY
TRBV3-1/TRBV3-2	TRBJ1-6	.	ASSPAGLYNSPLH
TRBV9	TRBJ1-3	.	ASSGGGSGNTIY
TRBV15	TRBJ2-7	.	ATSIGLGGREQY
TRBV12-3/TRBV12-4	TRBJ1-4	.	ASRSELEEKLF
TRBV2	TRBJ2-6	.	ASSLAGYGANVLT
TRBV7-3	TRBJ2-2	.	ASSFQGASGELF
TRBV14	TRBJ2-2	.	ASSLLGAEELF
TRBV30	TRBJ1-5	TRBD1	AWSDQGARPQH
TRBV27	TRBJ1-2	TRBD1	ASRPPGQLYGYT
TRBV14	TRBJ1-3	TRBD1	ASSHPGGSGNTIY